The 6 T cell receptor beta chains reported below all come from one sample, sequenced in a study of blood T cell repertoires in COVID-19. The repertoire was sequenced with immunoSEQ multiplex PCR; TCRdb's copy has only in-frame clones and lacks some. The sample contains some 200,000 clones, about four fifths of which appear only once. Source material: peripheral blood. These receptors came from an elderly woman with COVID-19, enrolled during active disease.

The CDR3 is CASSSQGQETQYF. CDR3 DNA: TGTGCCAGCAGCTCGCAGGGACAAGAGACCCAGTACTTC. The chain carries TRBV7-9 and TRBJ2-5; a weak D match, TRBD1 (5 bases). Germline V lookup: CDR1 SEHNR, CDR2 FQNEAQ (reference sequence). The CDR3 has 13 residues. V was cut by 4 bases and J by 2 bases, with 8 bases left in between.

The genes are TRBV7-9 and TRBJ1-3; TRBD1 agrees at 7 bases. The CDR3 covers 14 residues. V was clipped by 5 bases and J by 1 base; unmatched bases: 2. The germline gives CDR1 SEHNR, CDR2 FQNEAQ (reference sequence). Here the CDR3 reads CASSGQVSGNTIYF. CDR3 DNA sequence: TGTGCCAGCAGCGGACAGGTTTCTGGAAACACCATATATTTT.

This rearrangement joins TRBV4-1 to TRBJ2-3; D might be TRBD1 (6 bases). The ends were cut back, 3 bases at V and 2 bases at J, with 18 bases in the middle. The germline V gene has CDR1 MGHRA and CDR2 YSYEKL. The CDR3 is 17 amino acids. The CDR3 bases are TGCGCCAGCAGCCACAAAGGACAGCAAACTACCACAGATACGCAGTATTTT. Amino acids: CASSHKGQQTTTDTQYF.

J is TRBJ1-4 and V is TRBV7-2; no definite D call. CDR3 length: 15 residues. The V gene lost 5 bases and the J gene lost 4 bases, with 14 bases spanning the gap. Germline CDR1 and CDR2: SGHTA and FQGNSA. CDR3 residues: CASSPGSPYNEKLFF. Here the CDR3 DNA reads TGTGCCAGCAGCCCTGGGAGCCCCTATAATGAAAAACTGTTTTTT.

The chain has TRBV11-2 and TRBJ1-3; the match to TRBD1 covers 7 bases. Germline CDR1 is SGHAT and CDR2 is FQNNGV. V shed 5 bases, J shed 1 base, and the junction held 5 bases outside the gene matches. The CDR3 runs to 15 residues. CDR3 nucleotides: TGTGCCAGCAGCCAATACAGGGGTTCTGGAAACACCATATATTTT. It is translated as CASSQYRGSGNTIYF. The full variable domain, in which reference TRBV11-2 and TRBJ1-3 provide the parts outside the CDR3, is EAGVAQSPRYKIIEKRQSVAFWCNPISGHATLYWYQQILGQGPKLLIQFQNNGVVDDSQLPKDRFSAERLKGVDSTLKIQPAKLEDSAVYLCASSQYRGSGNTIYFGEGSWLTVV.

This clone came up many times. Distinct nucleotide sequences in the sample also encode this CDR3. The rearrangement links TRBV5-8 to TRBJ2-3, with 10 positions matching TRBD2. This CDR3 region has 16 residues. The V and J ends lost 0 bases and 3 bases, in that order; junction bases with no gene match: 4. Per germline, CDR1 SGHTS and CDR2 YDEGEE. CDR3: CASSLGASGSTDTQYF. CDR3 DNA: TGTGCCAGCAGCTTGGGAGCTAGCGGGAGTACAGATACGCAGTATTTT.